Shown below are 10 T cell receptor beta chains from a single sample sequenced in a study of cytomegalovirus exposure and HLA in healthy donors. Primers for the PCR totalled 60 Vbeta and 13 Jbeta. Only in-frame clones appear in the TCRdb table, and some are missing; sequencing was by immunoSEQ multiplex PCR. The sample contains 170,000 or so clones, about three quarters of which appear only once. Sequenced: PBMCs. The receptors shown here come from a woman aged 50 to 65 in good health and CMV-seropositive.

The V and J genes are TRBV7-9 and TRBJ2-3, with 14 positions matching TRBD2. This CDR3 is 16 amino acids long. V was pared by 5 bases and J by 6 bases, with 7 bases of the junction left unmatched. The V gene's germline CDR1 is SEHNR and CDR2 FQNEAQ (reference sequence). DNA of the CDR3: TGTGCCAGCAGCATAGGACTAGCGGGGGGCCACGATACGCAGTATTTT. This gives the protein CASSIGLAGGHDTQYF. Full variable domain (missing parts from reference TRBV7-9 and TRBJ2-3): DTGVSQNPRHKITKRGQNVTFRCDPISEHNRLYWYRQTLGQGPEFLTYFQNEAQLEKSRLLSDRFSAERPKGSFSTLEIQRTEQGDSAMYLCASSIGLAGGHDTQYFGPGTRLTVL.

The chain is built from TRBV28 and TRBJ1-4; 9 bases are shared with TRBD1. The CDR3 sequence is 14 residues long. V trimming: 6 bases; J trimming: 7 bases; junction bases outside the gene matches: 6. CDR1 and CDR2 (germline): MDHEN, SYDVKM. The CDR3 sequence is CASRIQGAREKLFF. DNA of the CDR3: TGTGCCAGCAGAATACAGGGGGCGCGTGAAAAACTGTTTTTT.

This clone appeared a single time. The J gene is TRBJ1-2, the V gene TRBV29-1; TRBD1 aligns across 8 bases. The CDR3 has 13 amino acids. J gave up 0 bases and V 5 bases, and 2 bases lay outside the gene matches. Germline lookup yields CDR1 SQVTM and CDR2 ANQGSEA. CDR3: CSVLDRANYGYTF. In DNA form, the CDR3 reads TGCAGCGTTTTGGACAGGGCTAACTATGGCTACACCTTC. Full variable domain (rest looked up from reference TRBV29-1 and TRBJ1-2): SAVISQKPSRDICQRGTSLTIQCQVDSQVTMMFWYRQQPGQSLTLIATANQGSEATYESGFVIDKFPISRPNLTFSTLTVSNMSPEDSSIYLCSVLDRANYGYTFGSGTRLTVV.

The count of this clone is one. V usage is TRBV15 and J usage is TRBJ2-3; 11 positions match TRBD2. Losses at the gene ends were 0 bases for V and 6 bases for J; bases not matched to a gene: 8. Germline loops: CDR1 LNHNV, CDR2 YYDKDF (reference sequence). The CDR3 has 17 amino acids. The CDR3 is CATSRDRLAGGLDTQYF. The CDR3 DNA is TGTGCCACCAGCAGAGATCGGCTAGCGGGAGGTCTGGATACGCAGTATTTT. Using reference TRBV15 and TRBJ2-3 for the parts outside the CDR3, the full variable domain is DAMVIQNPRYQVTQFGKPVTLSCSQTLNHNVMYWYQQKSSQAPKLLFHYYDKDFNNEADTPDNFQSRRPNTSFCFLDIRSPGLGDTAMYLCATSRDRLAGGLDTQYFGPGTRLTVL.

The chain is built from TRBV7-8 and TRBJ1-5; 10 bases are shared with TRBD1. V trimming: 4 bases; J trimming: 4 bases; junction bases outside the gene matches: 1. CDR1 is SGHVS, CDR2 FQNEAQ, per germline. The CDR3 totals 14 residues. As DNA, the CDR3 is TGTGCCAGCAGCTCGGGACAGGGGAATCAGCCCCAGCATTTT. Translating gives CASSSGQGNQPQHF.

The chain couples TRBV19 to TRBJ2-5, with TRBD1 matching 11 bases. Germline loops: CDR1 LNHDA, CDR2 SQIVND (reference sequence). The V segment lost 4 bases and the J segment 4 bases; nucleotides outside the gene matches: 5. CDR3 length: 15 amino acids. CDR3 DNA: TGTGCCAGTAGTAATGTTGGGACAGGGGGAGAGACCCAGTACTTC. It encodes CASSNVGTGGETQYF.

This chain joins TRBV7-6 and TRBJ2-2; 7 bases line up with TRBD2. This CDR3 is 17 amino acids long. Germline assignment: CDR1 SGHVS and CDR2 FNYEAQ. V lost 5 bases to trimming and J lost 4 bases; unmatched junction nucleotides: 13. The CDR3 spells CASSPSARDYGTGELFF. DNA of the CDR3: TGTGCCAGCAGCCCTAGCGCCCGGGACTATGGCACCGGGGAGCTGTTTTTT.

This clone was observed a handful of times. The gene calls are TRBV6-5 and TRBJ1-2; D may be TRBD1 (5 bases). The CDR3 contains 14 residues. The germline gives CDR1 MNHEY, CDR2 SVGAGI. V lost 0 bases and J lost 9, with 14 bases in between. The CDR3 loop is CASSYSAGYSSYTF. DNA of the CDR3: TGTGCCAGCAGTTACTCGGCAGGGTACTCCAGCTACACCTTC.

The V gene is TRBV4-3, the J gene TRBJ2-3, with 8 bases aligning to TRBD2. The V and J ends lost 3 bases and 1 base, in that order; junction bases with no gene match: 9. Germline V gene lookup returns CDR1 LGHNA and CDR2 YSLEER. CDR3 length: 17 residues. CDR3 region: CASSHRGSGGGTDTQYF. In DNA form, the CDR3 reads TGCGCCAGCAGCCACAGGGGATCCGGGGGGGGCACAGATACGCAGTATTTT.

The chain is built from TRBV11-2 and TRBJ2-1; D might be TRBD2 (6 bases). The CDR3 spans 16 residues. Trimming took 5 bases from V and 3 from J, leaving 17 bases between them. Germline CDR1 is SGHAT and CDR2 is FQNNGV. CDR3 sequence reads: CASSPVWRENYNEQFF. DNA for the CDR3: TGTGCCAGCAGCCCAGTATGGCGGGAAAACTACAATGAGCAGTTCTTC. The full variable domain, rest sourced from reference TRBV11-2 and TRBJ2-1, is EAGVAQSPRYKIIEKRQSVAFWCNPISGHATLYWYQQILGQGPKLLIQFQNNGVVDDSQLPKDRFSAERLKGVDSTLKIQPAKLEDSAVYLCASSPVWRENYNEQFFGPGTRLTVL.